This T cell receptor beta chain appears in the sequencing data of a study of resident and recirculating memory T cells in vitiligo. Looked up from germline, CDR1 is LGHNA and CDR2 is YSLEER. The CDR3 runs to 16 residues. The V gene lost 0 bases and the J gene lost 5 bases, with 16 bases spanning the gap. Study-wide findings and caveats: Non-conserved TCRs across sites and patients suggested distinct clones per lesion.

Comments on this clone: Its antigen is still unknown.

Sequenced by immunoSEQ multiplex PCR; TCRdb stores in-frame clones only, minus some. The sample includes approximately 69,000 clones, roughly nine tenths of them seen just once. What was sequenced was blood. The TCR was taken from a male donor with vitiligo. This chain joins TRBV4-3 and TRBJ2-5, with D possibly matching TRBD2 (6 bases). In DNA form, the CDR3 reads TGCGCCAGCAGCCAAGAAGGGTCGTCGCGGGGTGAGACCCAGTACTTC. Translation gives CASSQEGSSRGETQYF.